This TCR beta chain came from a study of beta chain features in type 1 diabetes. Whole-study findings and limits: High-TCR-expressing cells could be over-represented by cDNA sequencing. Patients' naive, central memory and regulatory TCRB repertoires appeared more alike than those of healthy donors. People with Type 1 diabetes carried modestly yet significantly shorter TCRB CDR3s in all four CD4+ subsets.

What was sequenced were expressed TCRB transcripts, since all of the isolated RNA had been reverse transcribed. Profiling relied on immunoSEQ multiplex PCR, and the TCRdb table lists in-frame clones only, not all of them. The data hold 140,000 to 150,000 clones, with 13% observed a single time. The CDR3 totals 16 residues. Germline V gene lookup returns CDR1 KGHSH and CDR2 LQKENI. V shed 3 bases and J 2 bases; nucleotides not matched to a gene: 8. Comments on this clone: Its specificity is unknown.

The specimen sequenced was central memory CD4+ T cells from blood. This receptor was obtained from a man aged 18 to 29 with type 1 diabetes. This chain links TRBV18 with TRBJ2-3; 7 nucleotides match TRBD1. The CDR3 spells CASSPNGDSLTDTQYF. DNA for the CDR3: TGTGCCAGCTCACCGAACGGGGACAGCCTCACAGATACGCAGTATTTT.